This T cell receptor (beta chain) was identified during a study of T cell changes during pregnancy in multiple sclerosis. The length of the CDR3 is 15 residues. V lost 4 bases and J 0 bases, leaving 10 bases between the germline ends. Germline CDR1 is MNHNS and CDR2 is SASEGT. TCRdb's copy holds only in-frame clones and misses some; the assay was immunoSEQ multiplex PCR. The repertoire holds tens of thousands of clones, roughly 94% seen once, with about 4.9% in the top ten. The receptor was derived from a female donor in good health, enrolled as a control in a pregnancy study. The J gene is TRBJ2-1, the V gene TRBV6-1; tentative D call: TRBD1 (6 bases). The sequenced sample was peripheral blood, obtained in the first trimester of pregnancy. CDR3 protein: CASSVGGSSYNEQFF. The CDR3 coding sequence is TGTGCCAGCAGTGTAGGGGGAAGCTCCTACAATGAGCAGTTCTTC.